This T cell receptor (beta chain) was identified during a study of cytomegalovirus exposure and HLA in healthy donors. With 6 bases removed from V and 3 bases from J, the gap between germline ends came to 15 bases. CDR3 length equals 14 residues. Germline assignment: CDR1 WSHSY and CDR2 SAAADI. Concerning this clone itself: The antigen is not known.

The study ran its PCR with 60 Vbeta and 13 Jbeta primers. Repertoires were generated with immunoSEQ multiplex PCR, while TCRdb's copy carries only in-frame clones and drops some. This repertoire shows approximately 160,000 clones, 65% to 90% found once; its top ten account for roughly 2%. Whole-study findings and limits: Later work found that TCR association rates differed between HLA loci; DRB1 had the most and HLA-C the fewest.

The chain has TRBV10-2 and TRBJ2-7; D perhaps matches TRBD1 (6 bases). The clonotype comes from a human donor in good health. Sequenced input: PBMCs. The CDR3 loop is CASRVTGQIYEQYF. The CDR3, as DNA: TGCGCCAGCAGGGTCACAGGGCAGATCTACGAGCAGTACTTC.